In its sample, the clone carrying this T cell receptor (beta chain) is large. Its specificity is not known. As for time point: sample taken at primary tumor resection. This sample stems from a study of spatial heterogeneity in lung cancer. Study findings and constraints: Tumor mutation count correlated with how many alpha and beta TCRs expanded intratumorally.

CDR1 and CDR2 (germline): LGHNA, YNFKEQ. With 3 bases clipped from V and 1 base from J, the junction kept 3 bases outside the gene matches. CDR3 length: 15 residues. In TCRdb, the 5' RACE reads were re-called with MiXCR into one record per CDR3 protein. The sample shows fewer than 1,000 distinct CDR3 sequences, 30% to 40% of them seen only once. Sample: lung tumor tissue, taken at surgery. The sequence was obtained from a male donor with early-stage non-small cell lung cancer. The chain has TRBV4-2 and TRBJ1-1, with 9 bases aligning to TRBD1. The CDR3 here is CASSQGQGPNTEAFF. The DNA for the CDR3 is TGTGCCAGCAGCCAGGGACAGGGACCGAACACTGAAGCTTTCTTT.